The rows below give T cell receptor beta chains drawn from one sample of a study of blood T cell repertoires in COVID-19. The protocol was immunoSEQ multiplex PCR, while the TCRdb copy is restricted to in-frame clones and leaves out a portion. The sample records under 200,000 clones, approximately 86% being singletons. Sequencing was carried out using peripheral blood. The receptors stem from a man aged 55 to 70 with acute or convalescent COVID-19. Each CDR3 is given with its conserved first and last residue. D genes are given only for firm matches. Some rows mark clone size as missing; the rest say once, few, many or name a class of expanded clone.

>TRBJ2-1|-|TRBV25-1|-
TGTGCCAGCAGTGAGCTAGGAGGGAGAACTTACAATGAGCAGTTCTTC
CASSELGGRTYNEQFF
>TRBJ1-4|-|TRBV28|-
TGTGCCAGCAGTTTCTCACGAGGGTTCCCCTCCAAAAAACTGTTTTTT
CASSFSRGFPSKKLFF
>TRBJ1-4|TRBD1|TRBV7-9|-
TGTGCCAGCAGCACAACAGGGGGCCCAGGTACAGGCGAAAAACTGTTTTTT
CASSTTGGPGTGEKLFF
>TRBJ2-1|TRBD2|TRBV20-1|-
TGCAGTGCTAGTCTAGCGGGAGCGACTGAGCAGTTCTTC
CSASLAGATEQFF
>TRBJ2-3|TRBD2|TRBV9|-
TGTGCCAGCAGCCCCCGAGGGAGTCAACTAGCGGGTTTCACAGATACGCAGTATTTT
CASSPRGSQLAGFTDTQYF
>TRBJ2-1|TRBD2|TRBV15|-
TGTGCCACCAGCACAAGACTAGCCCACAATGAGCAGTTCTTC
CATSTRLAHNEQFF
>TRBJ1-6|TRBD1|TRBV7-9|-
TGTGCCAGCAGCCTCGGGACAGAGAATTCACCCCTCCACTTT
CASSLGTENSPLHF
>TRBJ1-2|-|TRBV7-2|once
TGTGCCAGCAGCTCAAGGTCATTGGAGTGGTATGGCTACACCTTC
CASSSRSLEWYGYTF
>TRBJ1-2|TRBD1|TRBV5-1|-
TGCGCCAGCAGCTTGGAGGGATCCACAGGGGGTCAGAGCTATGGCTACACCTTC
CASSLEGSTGGQSYGYTF
>TRBJ1-2|-|TRBV28|-
TGTGCCAGCAGTCCCCCCGACAGGACCACTAACTATGGCTACACCTTC
CASSPPDRTTNYGYTF
>TRBJ2-5|-|TRBV15|-
TGTGCCACCAGCACAGGGTGGAGAAAAGAGACCCAGTACTTC
CATSTGWRKETQYF
>TRBJ2-2|TRBD1|TRBV24-1|few
TGTGCCACCAGAGGACAGGCGGCCACCGGGGAGCTGTTTTTT
CATRGQAATGELFF
>TRBJ2-2|-|TRBV3-1/TRBV3-2|once
TGTGCCAGCAGCCCTTTCCCCGGGGAGCTGTTTTTT
CASSPFPGELFF
>TRBJ1-1|TRBD1|TRBV11-3|few
TGTGCCAGCAGCCAGGGACAGGGGCGTGAATCTGAAGCTTTCTTT
CASSQGQGRESEAFF